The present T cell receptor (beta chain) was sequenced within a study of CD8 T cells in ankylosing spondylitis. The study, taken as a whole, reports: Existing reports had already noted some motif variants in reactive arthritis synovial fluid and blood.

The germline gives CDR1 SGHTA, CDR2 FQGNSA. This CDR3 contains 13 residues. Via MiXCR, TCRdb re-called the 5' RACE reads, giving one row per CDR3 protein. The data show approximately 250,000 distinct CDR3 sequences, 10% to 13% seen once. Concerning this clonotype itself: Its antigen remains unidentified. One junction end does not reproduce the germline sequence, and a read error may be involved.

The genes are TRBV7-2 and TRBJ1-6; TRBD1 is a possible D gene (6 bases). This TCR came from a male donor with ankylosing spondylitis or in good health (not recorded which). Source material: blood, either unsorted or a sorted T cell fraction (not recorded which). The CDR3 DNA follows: TGTGCCAGCAGAGGGGGGCAGGATTCACCCCTCCGTTTT. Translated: CASRGGQDSPLRF.